One and the same sample provided the 25 T cell receptor beta chains below, sequenced in a study of CD8 T cells in ankylosing spondylitis. TCRdb re-derived calls from the 5' RACE reads in MiXCR, one entry per CDR3 protein. The sample has some 200,000 distinct CDR3 sequences; around 13% are singletons. The sample consisted of blood, either unsorted or a sorted T cell fraction (not recorded which). These receptor sequences come from a male donor with ankylosing spondylitis or in good health (not recorded which).

This clonotype was detected many times. This chain joins TRBV12-3 or TRBV12-4 and TRBJ1-5; the D is unclear. V was shortened by 4 bases and J by 3 bases, with 1 base between the two germline ends. This CDR3 is 11 amino acids long. This CDR3 reads CASSSNQPQHF. The DNA for the CDR3 is TGTGCCAGCAGTTCCAATCAGCCCCAGCATTTT.

This clonotype was recorded many times. V gene TRBV12-3 or TRBV12-4 combines with J gene TRBJ1-1, with D perhaps matching TRBD1 (5 bases). The germline V and J ends were trimmed by 5 bases and 0 bases, with 10 bases remaining between them. There are 14 residues in the CDR3. The CDR3 region is CASSPRGVNTEAFF. The CDR3 bases are TGTGCCAGCAGTCCCCGGGGGGTGAACACTGAAGCTTTCTTT.

The chain has TRBV4-1 and TRBJ1-2, with 10 bases identical to TRBD1. The junction had 6 bases not matched to a gene; V was cut back by 6 bases and J by 8 bases. The CDR3 spans 13 residues. Per the germline V gene, CDR1 is MGHRA and CDR2 is YSYEKL. The DNA of the CDR3 is TGCGCCAGCAGTCGACAGGGGGCGGAGGGCTACACCTTC. Protein sequence: CASSRQGAEGYTF.

The chain carries TRBV13 and TRBJ2-7; D perhaps matches TRBD2 (6 bases). The length of the CDR3 is 16 residues. From germline, CDR1 is PRHDT and CDR2 FYEKMQ (reference sequence). V was shortened by 5 bases and J by 4 bases, with 21 bases between the two germline ends. DNA for the CDR3: TGTGCCAGCAGCCCCTCCGGCGGAGCTAGCGCTTACGAGCAGTACTTC. As protein: CASSPSGGASAYEQYF.

V and J are TRBV11-2 and TRBJ1-2; tentative D call: TRBD1 (6 bases). V lost 2 bases and J 6 bases, leaving 13 bases between the germline ends. The CDR3 extends over 14 amino acids. Germline loops: CDR1 SGHAT, CDR2 FQNNGV. The CDR3 loop reads CASSLWGAVDGYTF. The CDR3, as DNA: TGTGCCAGCAGCTTATGGGGGGCAGTGGATGGCTACACCTTC. The full variable domain, in which reference TRBV11-2 and TRBJ1-2 provide the parts outside the CDR3, is EAGVAQSPRYKIIEKRQSVAFWCNPISGHATLYWYQQILGQGPKLLIQFQNNGVVDDSQLPKDRFSAERLKGVDSTLKIQPAKLEDSAVYLCASSLWGAVDGYTFGSGTRLTVV.

This clonotype has more than one count but fewer than ten. This chain uses TRBV6-5 with TRBJ2-5; 11 nucleotides agree with TRBD2. With V trimmed by 5 bases and J by 2 bases, 4 bases remained unmatched. Germline assignment: CDR1 MNHEY and CDR2 SVGAGI. The CDR3 extends over 15 amino acids. This CDR3 reads CASSVLAGEQETQYF. Here the CDR3 DNA reads TGTGCCAGCAGTGTACTAGCGGGGGAGCAAGAGACCCAGTACTTC.

The CDR3 reads CSARRDLYNEQFF. DNA for the CDR3: TGCAGTGCTAGAAGGGATTTATACAATGAGCAGTTCTTC. The V call is TRBV20-1, the J call TRBJ2-1; D unresolved. V lost 2 bases to trimming and J lost 4 bases, with 9 bases between them. CDR3 length equals 13 residues. Germline loops: CDR1 DFQATT, CDR2 SNEGSKA (reference sequence).

The V call is TRBV6-2 or TRBV6-3, the J call TRBJ2-7; TRBD2 matches at 14 bases. The V gene's germline CDR1 is MNHEY and CDR2 SVGEGT. CDR3 length: 20 residues. V gave up 0 bases and J gave up 7 bases; unmatched junction bases: 17. CDR3: CASSYSAPGLAGAGDWEQYF. CDR3 bases: TGTGCCAGCAGTTACTCAGCCCCGGGACTAGCGGGAGCGGGGGACTGGGAGCAGTACTTC.

The chain is built from TRBV20-1 and TRBJ2-7, with D perhaps TRBD1 (6 bases). Trimming removed 6 bases from V and 2 bases from J, with 14 bases in between. The CDR3 extends over 13 amino acids. Germline assignment: CDR1 DFQATT and CDR2 SNEGSKA (reference sequence). CDR3 bases: TGCAGTGCGCCCGGGACATCCGCCTACGAGCAGTACTTC. Its translation is CSAPGTSAYEQYF.

This clonotype was counted between two and nine times. The chain carries TRBV4-2 and TRBJ2-1; TRBD2 agrees at 7 bases. In germline, CDR1 is LGHNA, CDR2 YNFKEQ. Unmatched junction bases numbered 13, after V lost 0 bases and J lost 5 bases. The CDR3 runs 18 residues. CDR3 in amino acids: CASSQDPLRVAGNNEQFF. The CDR3 nucleotides read TGTGCCAGCAGCCAAGATCCACTTCGGGTAGCGGGCAACAATGAGCAGTTCTTC.

This clonotype was picked up many times. The chain combines TRBV4-1 with TRBJ1-5; perhaps TRBD1 as D (6 bases). V lost 4 bases to trimming and J lost 1 base, with 8 bases between them. CDR1 and CDR2 (germline): MGHRA, YSYEKL. The CDR3 covers 14 residues. The CDR3 DNA reads TGCGCCAGCAGCCTAGGACAGAGCAATCAGCCCCAGCATTTT. Translated: CASSLGQSNQPQHF.

This clonotype was picked up a small number of times. This chain uses TRBV7-9 with TRBJ2-3; 7 bases map to TRBD1. CDR1 SEHNR and CDR2 FQNEAQ come from the germline V gene (reference sequence). V shed 3 bases and J 0 bases; nucleotides not matched to a gene: 3. The CDR3 has 15 amino acids. DNA for the CDR3: TGTGCCAGCAGCTTTGGACAGGATAGCACAGATACGCAGTATTTT. It codes for CASSFGQDSTDTQYF. The full variable domain, in which reference TRBV7-9 and TRBJ2-3 provide the parts outside the CDR3, is DTGVSQNPRHKITKRGQNVTFRCDPISEHNRLYWYRQTLGQGPEFLTYFQNEAQLEKSRLLSDRFSAERPKGSFSTLEIQRTEQGDSAMYLCASSFGQDSTDTQYFGPGTRLTVL.

A few counts support this clonotype. The rearrangement links TRBV7-8 to TRBJ2-6, with D possibly matching TRBD1 (5 bases). This CDR3 comprises 20 residues. Germline CDR1 SGHVS, CDR2 FQNEAQ. The V end was cut by 0 bases, the J end by 0 bases, with 18 bases between. The CDR3 sequence: CASSLALGQRPHSGANVLTF. In DNA form, the CDR3 reads TGTGCCAGCAGCTTAGCCTTGGGGCAGCGTCCTCACTCTGGGGCCAACGTCCTGACTTTC.

This clonotype appeared a few times. This chain links TRBV2 with TRBJ2-6; D is undetermined. CDR3 size: 17 residues. Germline lookup yields CDR1 SNHLY and CDR2 FYNNEI. V gave up 2 bases and J gave up 1 base, with 12 bases separating them. The CDR3 protein is CASSEPVPSSGANVLTF. The CDR3 DNA is TGTGCCAGCAGTGAACCAGTTCCCTCGTCTGGGGCCAACGTCCTGACTTTC. The complete variable domain, with remaining parts taken from reference TRBV2 and TRBJ2-6, reads EPEVTQTPSHQVTQMGQEVILRCVPISNHLYFYWYRQILGQKVEFLVSFYNNEISEKSEIFDDQFSVERPDGSNFTLKIRSTKLEDSAMYFCASSEPVPSSGANVLTFGAGSRLTVL.

As DNA, the CDR3 is TGTGCCACCAAACGACTAGCGGGGGACTACGAGCAGTACTTC. This translates into CATKRLAGDYEQYF. The chain recombines TRBV28 with TRBJ2-7, with 12 bases that match TRBD2. The CDR3 loop spans 14 amino acids. V shed 10 bases and J 3 bases; nucleotides not matched to a gene: 7. Germline CDR1 MDHEN, CDR2 SYDVKM.

The chain links TRBV20-1 to TRBJ2-1, with TRBD2 matching 11 bases. V was pared by 4 bases and J by 3 bases, with 11 bases of the junction left unmatched. CDR1 DFQATT and CDR2 SNEGSKA come from the germline V gene (reference sequence). CDR3 length equals 17 residues. The CDR3, as DNA: TGCAGTGCTACCCCCCGACTAGCGGGGCTTGACTACAATGAGCAGTTCTTC. Translation gives CSATPRLAGLDYNEQFF.

In its sample, this clonotype was seen many times. The chain is built from TRBV29-1 and TRBJ2-5; D might be TRBD2 (6 bases). The V and J ends lost 1 base and 5 bases respectively, with 23 bases between them. The CDR3 is 17 residues long. CDR1 is SQVTM and CDR2 is ANQGSEA in the germline V gene. CDR3 coding DNA: TGCAGCGTTGAAGGGGGCCGCGGCGGCGGGGCGAGTGAGACCCAGTACTTC. This gives the protein CSVEGGRGGGASETQYF.

This clonotype was recorded many times. J is TRBJ2-2 and V is TRBV5-5; TRBD1 matches 11 bases. The germline V gene encodes CDR1 SGHKS and CDR2 YYEKEE (reference sequence). V lost 6 bases and J lost 2; bases outside the gene matches: 12. This CDR3 comprises 18 residues. The CDR3: CASKFLLGTGGNTGELFF. The CDR3 region has the DNA TGTGCCAGCAAGTTCCTCCTCGGGACAGGGGGTAACACCGGGGAGCTGTTTTTT. The whole variable domain, filled in from reference TRBV5-5 and TRBJ2-2, reads DAGVTQSPTHLIKTRGQQVTLRCSPISGHKSVSWYQQVLGQGPQFIFQYYEKEERGRGNFPDRFSARQFPNYSSELNVNALLLGDSALYLCASKFLLGTGGNTGELFFGEGSRLTVL.

The rearrangement links TRBV7-8 to TRBJ2-3; the match to TRBD2 covers 9 bases. The CDR3 is made up of 17 amino acids. Germline CDR1 and CDR2: SGHVS and FQNEAQ. After removal of 1 base from V and 5 bases from J, the junction contained 10 bases not matched to a gene. The CDR3 region has the DNA TGTGCCAGCAGCTTAGGCGGGGGCGGGAGGGATGGAGATACGCAGTATTTT. The encoded protein is CASSLGGGGRDGDTQYF.

This clonotype came up a few times. V usage is TRBV11-2 and J usage is TRBJ2-5; either TRBD1 or TRBD2 may supply D (5 bases each). There are 18 residues in the CDR3. Trimming shortened V by 1 base and J by 4 bases, and 22 bases separated the two germline ends. The germline gives CDR1 SGHAT, CDR2 FQNNGV. CDR3 DNA: TGTGCCAGCAGCTTAGGGGCCCCGGGGCCCTCTTTATTAGAGACCCAGTACTTC. Its protein is CASSLGAPGPSLLETQYF.

J is TRBJ2-7 and V is TRBV6-1; TRBD1 matches at 7 bases. V was clipped by 5 bases and J by 7 bases; unmatched bases: 8. This CDR3 is built from 13 residues. Germline CDR1 reads MNHNS; CDR2 reads SASEGT. CDR3 DNA sequence: TGTGCCAGCAGTCGACAGGGTTCGGGAGAGCAGTACTTC. This encodes CASSRQGSGEQYF.

V and J are TRBV6-2 or TRBV6-3 and TRBJ2-2, with D possibly matching TRBD1 (6 bases). With 3 bases removed from V and 1 base from J, the gap between germline ends came to 21 bases. Germline CDR1 reads MNHEY; CDR2 reads SVGEGT. The CDR3 consists of 19 residues. CDR3 amino acids: CASSYLALVGAQNTGELFF. CDR3 DNA: TGTGCCAGCAGTTATCTAGCCCTGGTGGGGGCCCAGAACACCGGGGAGCTGTTTTTT.

This clonotype has at least ten counts. This sequence joins TRBV28 and TRBJ2-1; TRBD1 matches at 7 bases. The CDR3 has 11 amino acids. The J segment lost 7 bases and the V segment lost 8 bases, leaving 2 bases of the junction unmatched. CDR1 and CDR2 (germline): MDHEN, SYDVKM. CDR3 coding DNA: TGTGCCAGCGTCAGGGGGAATGAGCAGTTCTTC. The encoded protein is CASVRGNEQFF.

The chain joins TRBV12-3 or TRBV12-4 to TRBJ2-7; 13 bases match TRBD2. V was clipped by 11 bases and J by 2 bases; unmatched bases: 9. This CDR3 contains 15 residues. CDR3 sequence: CAVALGTSGAYEQYF. CDR3 DNA sequence: TGTGCCGTCGCGTTGGGGACTAGCGGGGCCTACGAGCAGTACTTC.

This clonotype was seen only a few times. The chain employs TRBV27 and TRBJ2-7; D gene ambiguous. The CDR3 contains 15 residues. V lost 4 bases and J lost 2, with 15 bases in between. CDR1 is MNHEY, CDR2 SMNVEV, per germline (reference sequence). The CDR3: CASSSGAGLAYEQYF. The CDR3 bases are TGTGCCAGCAGTTCTGGAGCAGGTCTCGCCTACGAGCAGTACTTC.